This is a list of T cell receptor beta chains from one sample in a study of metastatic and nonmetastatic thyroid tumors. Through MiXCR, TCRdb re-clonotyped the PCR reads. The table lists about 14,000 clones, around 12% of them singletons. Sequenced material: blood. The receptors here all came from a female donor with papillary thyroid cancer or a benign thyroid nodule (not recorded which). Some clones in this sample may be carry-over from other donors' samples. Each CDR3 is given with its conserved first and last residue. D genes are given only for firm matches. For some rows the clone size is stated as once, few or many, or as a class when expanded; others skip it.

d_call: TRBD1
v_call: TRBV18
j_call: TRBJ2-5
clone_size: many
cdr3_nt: TGTGCCAGCTCACCACCGGGACAGGGAAAAGAGACCCAGTACTTC
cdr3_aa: CASSPPGQGKETQYF

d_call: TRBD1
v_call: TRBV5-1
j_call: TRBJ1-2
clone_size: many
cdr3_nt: TGCGCCAGCAGCTTCGTTAGTGGGGACAGTAATGGCTACACCTTC
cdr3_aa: CASSFVSGDSNGYTF

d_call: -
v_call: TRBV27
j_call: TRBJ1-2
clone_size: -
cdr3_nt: TGTGCCAGCAGTTTAGGTGGCGGATCTCTCCGAGGCTACACCTTC
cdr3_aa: CASSLGGGSLRGYTF

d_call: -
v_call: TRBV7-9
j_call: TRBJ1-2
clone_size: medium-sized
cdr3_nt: TGTGCCAGCAGCATTCAAGACGGACTCTATGGCTACACCTTC
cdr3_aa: CASSIQDGLYGYTF

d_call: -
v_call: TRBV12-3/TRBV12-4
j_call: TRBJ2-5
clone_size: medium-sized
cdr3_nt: TGTGCCAGCAGTTTTGAGGGGCCTCAAGAGACCCAGTACTTC
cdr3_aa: CASSFEGPQETQYF

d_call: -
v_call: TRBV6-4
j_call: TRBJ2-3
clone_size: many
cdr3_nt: TGTGCCAGCAGTGAGGTAGCTTTGCATACGCAGTATTTT
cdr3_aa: CASSEVALHTQYF

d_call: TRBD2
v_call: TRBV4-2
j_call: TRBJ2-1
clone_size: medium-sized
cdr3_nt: TGTGCCAGCAGCCAAGACGGCGCAGCGGGAGGTGTTGAGCAGTTCTTC
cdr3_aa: CASSQDGAAGGVEQFF

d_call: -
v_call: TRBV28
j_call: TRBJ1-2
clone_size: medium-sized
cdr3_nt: TGTGCCAGCAGTAAGGGGGGCTATGGCTACACCTTC
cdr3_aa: CASSKGGYGYTF

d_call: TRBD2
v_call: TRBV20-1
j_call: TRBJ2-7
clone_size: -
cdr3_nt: TGCAGTGCCAGAGTACTAGCGGGCTACGAGCAGTACTTC
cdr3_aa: CSARVLAGYEQYF

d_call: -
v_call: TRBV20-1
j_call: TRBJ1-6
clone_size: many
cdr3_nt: TGCAGTGCTAGAGATGTCACAGATCCCTCCTATAATTCACCCCTCCACTTT
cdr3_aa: CSARDVTDPSYNSPLHF

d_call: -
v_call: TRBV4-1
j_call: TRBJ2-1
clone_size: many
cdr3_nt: TGCGCCAGCAGCCAAGTCGGGAGTTCCTACAATGAGCAGTTCTTC
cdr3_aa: CASSQVGSSYNEQFF

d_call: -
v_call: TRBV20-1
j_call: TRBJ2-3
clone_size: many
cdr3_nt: TGCAGTGCCGAGAGTCTCTTAGATACGCAGTATTTT
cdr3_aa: CSAESLLDTQYF

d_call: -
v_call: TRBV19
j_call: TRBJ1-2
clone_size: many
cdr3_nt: TGTGCCAGTTCCTTCACAGGGACTGGTGGCTACACCTTC
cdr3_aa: CASSFTGTGGYTF

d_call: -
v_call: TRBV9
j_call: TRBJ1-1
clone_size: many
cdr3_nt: TGTGCCAGCAGCGTAGGGGCAGGGGCCAACATGAACACTGAAGCTTTCTTT
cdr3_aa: CASSVGAGANMNTEAFF

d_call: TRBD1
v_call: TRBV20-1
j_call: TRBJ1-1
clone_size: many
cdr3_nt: TGCAGTGCTAGAGATTTTGCGGGACAGGAATTCCTTGAAGCTTTCTTT
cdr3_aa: CSARDFAGQEFLEAFF

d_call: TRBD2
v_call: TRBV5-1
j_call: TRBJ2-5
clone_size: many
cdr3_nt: TGCGCCAGCAGCTTTAGCGGGGGGGCCTCGGCCGAAGAGACCCAGTACTTC
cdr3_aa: CASSFSGGASAEETQYF

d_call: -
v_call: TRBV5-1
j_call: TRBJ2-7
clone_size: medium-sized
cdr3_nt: TGCGCCAGCAGCTTGGTTAGCTCTAGCTCCTACGAGCAGTACTTC
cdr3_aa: CASSLVSSSSYEQYF

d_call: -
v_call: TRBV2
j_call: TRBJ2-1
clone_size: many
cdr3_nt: TGTGCCAGCAGGGCAGGTTTTGAGCAGTTCTTC
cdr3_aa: CASRAGFEQFF

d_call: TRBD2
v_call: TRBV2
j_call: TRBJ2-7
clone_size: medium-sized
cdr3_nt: TGTGCCAGCGGGGGAGGCGGGAGGGCTTACGAGCAGTACTTC
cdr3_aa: CASGGGGRAYEQYF

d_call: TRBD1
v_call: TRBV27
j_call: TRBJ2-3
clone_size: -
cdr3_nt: TGTGCCAGCAGTTGGGGACAGGGGAAGGACACAGATACGCAGTATTTT
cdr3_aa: CASSWGQGKDTDTQYF

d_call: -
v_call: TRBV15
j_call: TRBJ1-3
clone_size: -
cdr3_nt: TGTGCCACCAGCTCCAGCAGCTACAGCGAAGGAAACACCATATATTTT
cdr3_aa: CATSSSSYSEGNTIYF